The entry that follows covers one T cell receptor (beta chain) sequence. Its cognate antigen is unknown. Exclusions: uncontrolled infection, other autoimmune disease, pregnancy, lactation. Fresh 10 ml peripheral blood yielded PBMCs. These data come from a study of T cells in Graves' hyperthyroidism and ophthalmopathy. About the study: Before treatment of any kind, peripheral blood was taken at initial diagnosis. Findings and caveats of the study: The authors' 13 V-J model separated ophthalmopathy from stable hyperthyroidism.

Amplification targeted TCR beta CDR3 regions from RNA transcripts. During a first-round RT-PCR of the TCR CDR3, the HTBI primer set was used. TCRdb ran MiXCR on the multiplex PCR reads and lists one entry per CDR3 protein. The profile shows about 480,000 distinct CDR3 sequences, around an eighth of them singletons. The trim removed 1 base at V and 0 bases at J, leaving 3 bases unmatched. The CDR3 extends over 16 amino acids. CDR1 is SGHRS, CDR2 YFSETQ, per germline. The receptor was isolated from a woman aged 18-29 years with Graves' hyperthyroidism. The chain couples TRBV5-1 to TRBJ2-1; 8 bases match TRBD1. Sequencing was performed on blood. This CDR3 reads CASSLQGANSYNEQFF. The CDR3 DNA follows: TGCGCCAGCAGCTTGCAGGGGGCGAACTCCTACAATGAGCAGTTCTTC.